The 2 T cell receptor beta chains in this list originate from one sample, sequenced in a study of blood T cell repertoires in COVID-19. Repertoires were generated with immunoSEQ multiplex PCR, while TCRdb's copy carries only in-frame clones and drops some. The sample records about 100,000 clones, around nine tenths being singletons. Sequenced sample: peripheral blood. The receptor source for this set is a woman of 80 years or more with acute or convalescent COVID-19.

The chain carries TRBV10-3 and TRBJ1-3; 7 positions match TRBD1. Germline V lookup: CDR1 ENHRY, CDR2 SYGVKD. The CDR3 is 16 residues long. The junction had 6 bases not matched to a gene; V was cut back by 3 bases and J by 1 base. CDR3: CAISDSRGFSGNTIYF. The CDR3, as DNA: TGTGCCATCAGTGACTCCAGGGGGTTTTCTGGAAACACCATATATTTT.

The V gene is TRBV7-2, the J gene TRBJ1-1; possibly TRBD1 for D (6 bases). Trimming removed 6 bases at V and 7 bases at J, with 15 bases between. The CDR3 has 13 residues. Germline CDR1 and CDR2: SGHTA and FQGNSA. CDR3 loop: CASRIRGRDEAFF. CDR3 sequence (DNA): TGTGCCAGCAGAATAAGGGGGAGAGATGAAGCTTTCTTT.